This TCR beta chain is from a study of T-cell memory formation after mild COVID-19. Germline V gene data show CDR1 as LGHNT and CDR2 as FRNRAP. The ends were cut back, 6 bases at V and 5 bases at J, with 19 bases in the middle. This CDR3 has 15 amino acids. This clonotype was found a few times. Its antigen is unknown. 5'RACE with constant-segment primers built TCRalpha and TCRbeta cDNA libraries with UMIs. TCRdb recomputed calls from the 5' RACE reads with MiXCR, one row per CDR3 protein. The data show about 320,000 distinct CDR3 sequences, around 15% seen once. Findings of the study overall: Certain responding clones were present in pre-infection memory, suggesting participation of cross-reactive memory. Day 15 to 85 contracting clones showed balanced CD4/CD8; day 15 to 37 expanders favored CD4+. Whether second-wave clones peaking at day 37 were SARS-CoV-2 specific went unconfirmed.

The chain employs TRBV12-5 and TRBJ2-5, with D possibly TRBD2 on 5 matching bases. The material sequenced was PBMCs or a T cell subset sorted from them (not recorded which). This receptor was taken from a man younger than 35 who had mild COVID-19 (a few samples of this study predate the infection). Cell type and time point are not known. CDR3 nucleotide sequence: TGTGCTAGTGGCCTGTCGGGGTCAGGCCGGGAGACCCAGTACTTC. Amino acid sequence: CASGLSGSGRETQYF.